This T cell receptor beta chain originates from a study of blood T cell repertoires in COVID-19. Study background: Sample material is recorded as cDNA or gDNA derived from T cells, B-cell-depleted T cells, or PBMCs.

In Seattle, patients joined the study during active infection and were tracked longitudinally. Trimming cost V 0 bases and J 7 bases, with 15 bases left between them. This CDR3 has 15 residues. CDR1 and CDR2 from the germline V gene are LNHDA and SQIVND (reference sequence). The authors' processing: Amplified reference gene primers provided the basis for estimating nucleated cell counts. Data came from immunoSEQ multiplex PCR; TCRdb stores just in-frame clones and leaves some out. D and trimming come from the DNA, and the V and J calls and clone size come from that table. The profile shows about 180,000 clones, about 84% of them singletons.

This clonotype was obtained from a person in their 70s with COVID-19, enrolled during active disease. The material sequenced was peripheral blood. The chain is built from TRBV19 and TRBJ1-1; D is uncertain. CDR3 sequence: CASSIDLQTSIEAFF. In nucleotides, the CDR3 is TGTGCCAGTAGTATAGATCTGCAGACAAGCATTGAAGCTTTCTTT.